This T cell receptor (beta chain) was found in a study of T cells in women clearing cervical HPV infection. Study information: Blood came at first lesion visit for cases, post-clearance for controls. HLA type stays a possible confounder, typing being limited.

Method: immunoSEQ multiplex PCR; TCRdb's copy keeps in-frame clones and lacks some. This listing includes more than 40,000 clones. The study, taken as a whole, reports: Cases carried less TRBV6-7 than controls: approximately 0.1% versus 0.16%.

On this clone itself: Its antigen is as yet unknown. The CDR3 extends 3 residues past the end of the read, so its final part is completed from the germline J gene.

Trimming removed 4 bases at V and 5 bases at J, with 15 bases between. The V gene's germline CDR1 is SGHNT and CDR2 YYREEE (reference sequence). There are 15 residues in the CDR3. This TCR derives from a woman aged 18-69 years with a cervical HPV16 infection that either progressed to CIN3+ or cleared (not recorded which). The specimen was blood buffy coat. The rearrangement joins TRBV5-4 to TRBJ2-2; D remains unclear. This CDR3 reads CASSLGGSWTGELFF. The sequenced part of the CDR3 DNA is TGTGCCAGCAGCCTAGGTGGTAGCTGGACCGGGGAG.